One sample yielded the 26 T cell receptor beta chains listed below, sequenced in a study of blood T cell repertoires in COVID-19 (TCRdb year 2020). Libraries came from the immunoSEQ multiplex PCR assay. In TCRdb, the immuneACCESS table is reduced to in-frame sequences with V and J assigned. These tables do not hold every clone; where another copy was compared, an unresolved V gene accounts for under half, and the others remain unexplained. This sample gives around 130,000 clones in total; less than 90% of them show up just once. 2% to 2.5% of the sample lies in the top ten. Sequencing was carried out using PBMCs or T cells enriched from blood (not recorded which). All receptors come from a woman aged 45-59 years who had recovered from COVID-19.

This sequence joins TRBV2 and TRBJ1-1, with 8 nucleotides matching TRBD1. J was trimmed by 5 bases and V by 4 bases; bases with no gene match: 9. Per the germline V gene, CDR1 is SNHLY and CDR2 is FYNNEI. The CDR3 has 15 amino acids. In DNA form, the CDR3 reads TGTGCCAGCAGTGGTGAGGGACAGGACTCGACTGAAGCTTTCTTT. Its translation: CASSGEGQDSTEAFF.

The chain is built from TRBV10-1 and TRBJ1-1, with TRBD1 identical over 7 bases. Germline values: CDR1 WNHNN, CDR2 SYGVQD (reference sequence). The ends lost 3 bases at V and 7 bases at J; junction bases unmatched: 2. The CDR3 has 12 amino acids. The CDR3, as DNA: TGCGCCAGCAGTGAAGGGGGCAATGAAGCTTTCTTT. Amino acid sequence: CASSEGGNEAFF.

The chain carries TRBV7-6 and TRBJ2-3; 10 bases align to TRBD2. The junction had 4 bases not matched to a gene; V was cut back by 0 bases and J by 4 bases. The CDR3 spans 16 residues. The germline gives CDR1 SGHVS, CDR2 FNYEAQ. The CDR3 loop is CASSLARSGGADTQYF. The CDR3 nucleotides are TGTGCCAGCAGCTTAGCGAGGAGCGGGGGGGCAGATACGCAGTATTTT.

The J gene is TRBJ1-2, the V gene TRBV19; TRBD1 agrees at 7 bases. V was pared by 5 bases and J by 4 bases, with 4 bases of the junction left unmatched. CDR1 and CDR2 (germline): LNHDA, SQIVND (reference sequence). The CDR3 length is 13 residues. The DNA for the CDR3 is TGTGCCAGTAGTGCAGGGACAGCCTATGGCTACACCTTC. This encodes CASSAGTAYGYTF.

The chain couples TRBV2 to TRBJ2-5, with D perhaps TRBD1 (6 bases). This CDR3 spans 17 amino acids. Germline V gene data show CDR1 as SNHLY and CDR2 as FYNNEI. Trimming took 5 bases from V and 3 from J, leaving 22 bases between them. The CDR3 here is CASSQPRLRGKKETQYF. CDR3 DNA: TGTGCCAGCAGTCAACCCCGTCTGAGGGGGAAAAAAGAGACCCAGTACTTC.

This chain connects TRBV5-5 to TRBJ1-5; tentative D call: TRBD1 (6 bases). The V gene lost 4 bases and the J gene lost 0 bases, with 14 bases spanning the gap. The CDR3 covers 16 residues. Germline CDR1 and CDR2: SGHKS and YYEKEE (reference sequence). The CDR3 sequence: CASSPAGATSNQPQHF. The CDR3 DNA reads TGTGCCAGCAGCCCTGCGGGGGCGACTAGCAATCAGCCCCAGCATTTT.

The chain links TRBV4-1 to TRBJ1-6; TRBD1 is a possible D gene (5 bases). Trimming left V 4 bases short and J 7 bases short, with 17 bases between. The CDR3 is made up of 16 amino acids. CDR1 MGHRA and CDR2 YSYEKL come from the germline V gene. In DNA form, the CDR3 reads TGCGCCAGCAGCCGAGGAGAGGGCGGGGGGAATTCACCCCTCCACTTT. The encoded protein is CASSRGEGGGNSPLHF.

The chain couples TRBV10-2 to TRBJ1-3; 9 bases fit TRBD1. V shed 3 bases and J 4 bases; nucleotides not matched to a gene: 4. This CDR3 has 15 residues. The germline gives CDR1 WSHSY, CDR2 SAAADI. CDR3 sequence reads: CASSEQGARGNTIYF. The CDR3 DNA sequence: TGCGCCAGCAGTGAACAGGGGGCGCGAGGAAACACCATATATTTT.

V gene TRBV5-1 combines with J gene TRBJ1-2, with D possibly being TRBD1 (6 bases). This CDR3 has 15 amino acids. Germline values: CDR1 SGHRS, CDR2 YFSETQ. V lost 1 base, J lost 2 bases, and 12 bases lay in between. CDR3 bases: TGCGCCAGCAGCTTGAGGGGGAGAGAAAACTATGGCTACACCTTC. Translation gives CASSLRGRENYGYTF.

This clone was detected only a few times. Distinct nucleotide sequences in the sample also encode this CDR3. The rearrangement uses TRBV6-5 and TRBJ1-3; 8 bases are shared with TRBD1. Germline assignment: CDR1 MNHEY and CDR2 SVGAGI. V trimming: 4 bases; J trimming: 1 base; junction bases outside the gene matches: 3. CDR3 length: 15 residues. This chain's CDR3 is CASSSDRASGNTIYF. As DNA, the CDR3 is TGTGCCAGCAGTTCGGACAGGGCATCTGGAAACACCATATATTTT.

The genes are TRBV10-1 and TRBJ2-4, with TRBD2 matching 9 bases. The CDR3 contains 15 residues. The ends lost 9 bases at V and 3 bases at J; junction bases unmatched: 9. Per the germline V gene, CDR1 is WNHNN and CDR2 is SYGVQD (reference sequence). This chain's CDR3 is CASQSGGRYKNIQYF. Written as DNA, the CDR3 is TGCGCCAGTCAGAGCGGGGGGAGGTACAAAAACATTCAGTACTTC.

The chain uses TRBV6-5 and TRBJ1-3, with D unresolved. The CDR3 runs to 14 residues. V lost 7 bases and J lost 0, with 10 bases in between. Germline CDR1 reads MNHEY; CDR2 reads SVGAGI. In DNA form, the CDR3 reads TGTGCCAGCAAAGAGGTGTTCTCTGGAAACACCATATATTTT. Its translation: CASKEVFSGNTIYF.

The genes are TRBV5-1 and TRBJ2-3, with D perhaps TRBD2 (6 bases). This CDR3 contains 15 residues. V lost 4 bases, J lost 2 bases, and 14 bases lay in between. From germline, CDR1 is SGHRS and CDR2 YFSETQ. The CDR3 bases are TGCGCCAGCAGCCTGCAAACGGGGGTCACAGATACGCAGTATTTT. Its translation: CASSLQTGVTDTQYF.

The chain employs TRBV7-2 and TRBJ1-5, with D tentatively TRBD1 (5 bases). Trimming pared 0 bases from V and 4 bases from J, leaving 13 bases between. Looked up from germline, CDR1 is SGHTA and CDR2 is FQGNSA. This CDR3 is 16 amino acids long. The CDR3 DNA is TGTGCCAGCAGCTTAGCGCAAGGGGCCTTAAATCAGCCCCAGCATTTT. Translation: CASSLAQGALNQPQHF.

This clone was recorded a few times. The genes are TRBV7-2 and TRBJ2-5; possible D gene TRBD1, 6 bases. Germline V gene data show CDR1 as SGHTA and CDR2 as FQGNSA. Trimming took off 6 bases at V and 2 bases at J, with 10 bases between the two ends. This CDR3 is 13 amino acids long. CDR3 region: CASRGTKQETQYF. Here the CDR3 DNA reads TGTGCCAGCAGGGGGACAAAACAAGAGACCCAGTACTTC.

The chain couples TRBV7-2 to TRBJ2-7, with TRBD1 identical over 7 bases. CDR3 size: 18 residues. Germline CDR1 is SGHTA and CDR2 is FQGNSA. V dropped 5 bases and J dropped 3; count of bases not matched to a gene: 19. The DNA for the CDR3 is TGTGCCAGCAGCCGGATAAGGGGCCCGGGACAGAAGAACTACGAGCAGTACTTC. Translated: CASSRIRGPGQKNYEQYF.

The rearrangement uses TRBV5-6 and TRBJ2-5; D may be TRBD2 (5 bases). Germline CDR1 and CDR2: SGHDT and YYEEEE. Trimming took 0 bases from V and 5 from J, leaving 8 bases between them. This CDR3 has 13 residues. CDR3: CASSLAGGETQYF. The CDR3 nucleotides are TGTGCCAGCAGCTTGGCAGGAGGCGAGACCCAGTACTTC.

The chain has TRBV6-2 or TRBV6-3 and TRBJ2-7, with 8 bases matching TRBD1. The CDR3 has 17 amino acids. Losses at the gene ends were 5 bases for V and 0 bases for J; bases not matched to a gene: 12. Germline lookup yields CDR1 MNHEY and CDR2 SVGEGT. CDR3 region: CASSQPLTGVISYEQYF. Here the CDR3 DNA reads TGTGCCAGCAGTCAACCTCTGACAGGGGTTATCTCCTACGAGCAGTACTTC.

The V gene is TRBV7-9, the J gene TRBJ1-1, with D uncertain. Germline loops: CDR1 SEHNR, CDR2 FQNEAQ (reference sequence). The CDR3 runs 13 residues. V lost 3 bases and J 1 base, leaving 6 bases between the germline ends. The CDR3 reads CASSFGENTEAFF. CDR3 nucleotides: TGTGCCAGCAGCTTCGGGGAGAACACTGAAGCTTTCTTT.

V usage is TRBV6-5 and J usage is TRBJ2-2, with D possibly matching TRBD1 (6 bases). CDR1 and CDR2 from the germline V gene are MNHEY and SVGAGI. Trimming stripped 10 bases from V and 3 bases from J, with 15 bases between. The CDR3 loop spans 14 amino acids. This CDR3 reads CATRTGYDTGELFF. The CDR3 DNA reads TGTGCCACCCGAACAGGGTACGACACCGGGGAGCTGTTTTTT.

The chain combines TRBV4-2 with TRBJ2-3; 7 nucleotides line up with TRBD2. This CDR3 comprises 14 residues. In germline, CDR1 is LGHNA, CDR2 YNFKEQ. After removal of 4 bases from V and 2 bases from J, the junction contained 3 bases not matched to a gene. DNA of the CDR3: TGTGCCAGCAGCCTGGGGGGGAACACAGATACGCAGTATTTT. This gives the protein CASSLGGNTDTQYF.

V usage is TRBV30 and J usage is TRBJ1-3, with a tentative D call TRBD1 (5 bases). Per the germline V gene, CDR1 is GTSNPN and CDR2 is SVGIG (reference sequence). The CDR3 spans 15 residues. With 1 base removed from V and 0 bases from J, the gap between germline ends came to 10 bases. The CDR3 coding sequence is TGTGCCTGGAGTGCCCCAGACAGCTCTGGAAACACCATATATTTT. Protein sequence: CAWSAPDSSGNTIYF.

The chain recombines TRBV7-2 with TRBJ2-7; D possibly corresponds to TRBD1 (6 bases). The CDR3 covers 13 residues. V lost 5 bases and J lost 3, with 11 bases in between. CDR1 is SGHTA and CDR2 is FQGNSA in the germline V gene. The CDR3 DNA is TGTGCCAGCAGCCCGGACAGATACTACGAGCAGTACTTC. Its translation is CASSPDRYYEQYF.

The sample holds a few counts of this clone. This chain joins TRBV29-1 and TRBJ1-1, with 9 bases aligning to TRBD1. Per germline, CDR1 SQVTM and CDR2 ANQGSEA. J gave up 4 bases and V 7 bases, and 10 bases lay outside the gene matches. This CDR3 is built from 14 residues. This CDR3 is CSAGGGQGATEAFF. CDR3 coding DNA: TGCAGCGCCGGGGGGGGACAGGGCGCCACTGAAGCTTTCTTT.

The chain carries TRBV7-2 and TRBJ1-4; D is unresolved. This CDR3 is built from 15 residues. Germline V gene data show CDR1 as SGHTA and CDR2 as FQGNSA. V gave up 3 bases and J gave up 7 bases, with 15 bases separating them. CDR3 sequence reads: CASSLSGRRIEKLFF. CDR3 coding DNA: TGTGCCAGCAGCTTGTCCGGACGGAGGATTGAAAAACTGTTTTTT.

CDR3 sequence reads: CASSPQGNYEQYF. The CDR3 bases are TGTGCCAGCAGCCCCCAGGGAAACTACGAGCAGTACTTC. The chain carries TRBV5-4 and TRBJ2-7, with TRBD1 as a possible D gene (5 bases). Trimming took 4 bases from V and 3 from J, leaving 11 bases between them. Germline V CDR1 and CDR2: SGHNT, YYREEE (reference sequence). The CDR3 runs to 13 residues.